This TCR beta chain was profiled in a study of T-cell reconstitution after alpha-beta-depleted transplantation in children. Germline V gives CDR1 SGHRS, CDR2 YFSETQ. This CDR3 is built from 14 residues. Trimming cost V 0 bases and J 2 bases, with 8 bases left between them. The TCRbeta library incorporated unique molecular identifiers. Using its own MiXCR run on the PCR reads, TCRdb lists one record per CDR3 protein. Found here are approximately 650,000 distinct CDR3 sequences, less than 15% of them singletons; the top ten hold 0.79%. This clonotype was recorded at least ten times. Its antigen is unknown. The study, taken as a whole, reports: Reports say that about two months after transplant, the alpha-beta T cells came out of several hundred graft clones that had expanded. A year had passed since transplant, and T-cell counts and diversity by then came mostly from newly produced T cells. Some patients owed their high day-60 TCRbeta diversity to surviving recipient T cells and thymic progenitors.

The material was PBMCs, obtained before TCRalphabeta/CD19-depleted stem cell transplant. J is TRBJ1-1 and V is TRBV5-1; D ambiguous. This receptor was identified in a girl aged 2 to 9 with congenital amegakaryocytic thrombocytopenia, due to receive a stem cell transplant. Written as DNA, the CDR3 is TGCGCCAGCAGCTTGGAATCGACAAACACTGAAGCTTTCTTT. Translation gives CASSLESTNTEAFF.